This T cell receptor (beta chain) was recovered during a study of blood T cell repertoires in COVID-19 (dated by TCRdb to 2020 to 2022). For the study in its entirety: Collaborator samples came from the United States, Italy and Spain and covered acute and convalescent phases of COVID-19. The material from the prospective study consisted of cDNA or gDNA derived from T cells, B-cell-depleted T cells, or PBMCs. Subjects who had been exposed to COVID-19, were actively infected with it, or had recovered from it provided the deeply sampled blood TCRbeta repertoires that made up the dataset. The repertoires were released in a freely available public database intended as a resource for research on the immune response to SARS-CoV-2. The samples were drawn from the first 160 participants of the ongoing ImmuneRACE study and from some 1,300 subjects provided by 6 global collaborators. A de-identified subject ID, COVID-19 status, age in years and sex were almost always included in the sample metadata. Where available, HLA class I and class II types were obtained from metadata supplied by the sample provider rather than from assay-based typing.

TCRbeta CDR3 regions were amplified from genomic DNA using the immunoSEQ Assay, a bias-controlled multiplex PCR. Per the authors' processing: Nucleated cell counts per sample were estimated from amplification of reference gene primers within the assay. To quantify the absolute abundance of each unique TCRbeta CDR3 rearrangement, sequence reads were collapsed and filtered. For each sample, productive Simpson clonality was calculated as the square root of Simpson's diversity index over productive rearrangements. In its TCRdb copy, this immuneACCESS table keeps in-frame sequences only and misses some clones. Where compared with another copy, unresolved V genes explain less than half of these, and the others have no known cause. D and trimming were read from the DNA, whereas the V and J calls and clone size are those reported in that table. In this sample the table shows about 24,000 clones, roughly 82% of which occur a single time. The biggest ten clones account for roughly a quarter of the sample.

V loses 5 bases, J loses 1 base, and the germline ends lie 17 bases apart. CDR3 length: 17 amino acids, cysteine to phenylalanine. Solely the CDR3 DNA is kept, with 51 bases framed from the first base. The germline V gene (reference sequence) provides CDR1 MNHEY and CDR2 SMNVEV. Whole blood was collected in K2EDTA tubes by collaborating institutions according to the institutions' own protocols. For TCRbeta analysis, collaborator samples were shipped as frozen whole blood, as isolated PBMCs, or as DNA extracted from either sample type. Overall study results and their limits: The quantity of clinical and demographic metadata differed by source and by participant and was supplied without curation.

About this clone itself: It has no known antigen specificity. It has no much larger one-base neighbor in the sample; base qualities were not kept.

Sequencing input: peripheral blood. The rearranged segments are TRBV27 and TRBJ1-4; TRBD1 is perhaps the D gene, given 6 matching bases. The source is a human donor with active COVID-19. The donor label of this sample is uncertain. The bases are TGTGCCAGCAGTGCCACAGGGATCCGACGAACTAATGAAAAACTGTTTTTT. Translated, this is CASSATGIRRTNEKLFF.